This TCR beta chain was recovered during a study of blood T cell repertoires in COVID-19. Background on the study: Samples of COVID-19 (acute and convalescent) were obtained from the United States, Italy and Spain. The cDNA or gDNA used as material had been derived from T cells, B-cell-depleted T cells, or PBMCs.

Per the authors' pipeline: How many nucleated cells were present was estimated from reference gene primer amplification. Sequenced by immunoSEQ multiplex PCR; TCRdb stores in-frame clones only, minus some. The DNA gave D and trimming, while V, J and clone size come from that table. The data contain approximately 47,000 clones, 80% to 90% of them singletons. This receptor was identified in a human donor with active COVID-19. The donor label of this sample is uncertain. The sample was peripheral blood.

CDR3 protein: CATTLQGYTEAFF. CDR3 DNA: TGTGCCACCACACTACAGGGGTACACTGAAGCTTTCTTT. This rearrangement joins TRBV10-3 to TRBJ1-1, with 7 bases that match TRBD1. Germline V gene sequence: CDR1 ENHRY, CDR2 SYGVKD. V lost 10 bases to trimming and J lost 3 bases; unmatched junction nucleotides: 8. The CDR3 loop spans 13 amino acids.